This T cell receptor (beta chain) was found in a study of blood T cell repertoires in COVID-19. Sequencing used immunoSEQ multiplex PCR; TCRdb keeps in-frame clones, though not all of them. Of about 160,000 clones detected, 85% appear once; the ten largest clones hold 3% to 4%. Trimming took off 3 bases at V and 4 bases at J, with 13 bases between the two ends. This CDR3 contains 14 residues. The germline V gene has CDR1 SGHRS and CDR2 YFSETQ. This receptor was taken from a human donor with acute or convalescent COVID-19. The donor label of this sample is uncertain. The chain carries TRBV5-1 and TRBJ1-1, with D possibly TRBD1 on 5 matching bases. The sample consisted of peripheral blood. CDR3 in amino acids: CASSSVMGGTEAFF. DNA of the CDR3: TGCGCCAGCAGCTCAGTTATGGGGGGCACTGAAGCTTTCTTT.